The 19 T cell receptor beta chains below all came from one sample that was sequenced in a study of regulatory T cells in long-lasting Graves disease. With iRepertoire HTBI primers and Arm-PCR of CDR3 regions, TCR beta libraries were built. One entry per CDR3 protein, called by TCRdb with MiXCR from the multiplex PCR reads. The sample has 200,000 to 250,000 distinct CDR3 sequences; about 16% are singletons. Noted time point: newly diagnosed GD, antithyroid drugs for less than 3 months. The authors made the TCR library using RNA they extracted from PBMCs. The sample in question was peripheral blood mononuclear cells (PBMCs), obtained at new diagnosis, from a patient treated with antithyroid drugs. Source of these receptors: a female donor with Graves disease.

In the case of this clonotype: This may stem from a read error, because a much larger clone lies one nucleotide away. The genes are TRBV20-1 and TRBJ1-1; tentative D call: TRBD1 (6 bases). Germline CDR1 and CDR2: DFQATT and SNEGSKA (reference sequence). The CDR3 is 13 residues long. CDR3 in DNA: TGCAGTGCTAAGACAGGTAGTGTCACTGAAGCTCTCTTT. Translation gives CSAKTGSVTEALF.

This clonotype was recorded at least ten times. This chain joins TRBV6-2 or TRBV6-3 and TRBJ1-2; 12 bases match TRBD1. V was pared by 8 bases and J by 3 bases, with 10 bases of the junction left unmatched. The germline V gene encodes CDR1 MNHEY and CDR2 SVGEGT. This CDR3 is built from 16 residues. CDR3 bases: TGTGCCAGCCGTCTTCCGGGACAGGGGGCCGACTATGGCTACACCTTC. Protein product: CASRLPGQGADYGYTF.

This clonotype has more than one count but fewer than ten. A much larger clone is a single base away; this may be a read error. The rearrangement links TRBV27 to TRBJ2-2; 11 bases are a match to TRBD2. The germline gives CDR1 MNHEY, CDR2 SMNVEV (reference sequence). This CDR3 comprises 15 residues. The CDR3 protein is CASSYLAGGAGELSF. The CDR3 DNA reads as TGTGCCAGCAGTTACCTAGCGGGAGGCGCCGGGGAGCTGTCTTTT.

This clonotype was seen at least ten times. The chain has TRBV29-1 and TRBJ1-2, with D tentatively TRBD1 (6 bases). Per the germline V gene, CDR1 is SQVTM and CDR2 is ANQGSEA. CDR3 length: 13 amino acids. The V and J ends lost 6 bases and 0 bases respectively, with 11 bases between them. CDR3 loop: CSVGQLSNYGYTF. CDR3 in DNA: TGCAGCGTAGGACAGCTTTCTAACTATGGCTACACCTTC.

This clonotype was detected many times. CDR3 DNA sequence: TGTGCCAGCTCTCCCGACAGCTATAATTCACCCCTCCACTTT. Its protein is CASSPDSYNSPLHF. The chain recombines TRBV18 with TRBJ1-6, with D possibly TRBD1 on 5 matching bases. The CDR3 has 14 amino acids. The V end lost 6 bases, the J end lost 3 bases, and 9 bases lay between the germline ends. The germline gives CDR1 KGHSH, CDR2 LQKENI.

The CDR3 DNA follows: TGTGCCAGTAGTATCTATAGGACTAGCGGTCTCACAGATACGCAGTATTTT. This translates into CASSIYRTSGLTDTQYF. This chain connects TRBV19 to TRBJ2-3; 10 positions agree with TRBD2. CDR1 and CDR2 from the germline V gene are LNHDA and SQIVND (reference sequence). The trim removed 3 bases at V and 2 bases at J, leaving 8 bases unmatched. This CDR3 contains 17 residues.

Notes on this clonotype: A junction boundary mismatches the germline segment, possibly from a read error. The chain carries TRBV6-1 and TRBJ1-5; D gene ambiguous. This CDR3 has 14 amino acids. The V gene's germline CDR1 is MNHNS and CDR2 SASEGT. This CDR3 reads CTSSPGGSHQPQHF. The DNA of the CDR3 is TGTACCAGCAGCCCCGGAGGGAGCCATCAGCCCCAGCATTTT.

This clonotype was recorded a few times. V usage is TRBV24-1 and J usage is TRBJ1-1, with 8 nucleotides matching TRBD1. Germline lookup yields CDR1 KGHDR and CDR2 SFDVKD. This CDR3 is built from 15 residues. V shed 4 bases and J 5 bases; nucleotides not matched to a gene: 8. The CDR3 protein is CATSDAGGDRTEAFF. CDR3 DNA sequence: TGTGCCACCAGTGACGCAGGGGGCGATAGAACTGAAGCTTTCTTT.

There are many counts of this clonotype. CDR3 sequence (DNA): TGTGCCAGCAGTTTCCCGGGACAGCTGAATGAAAAACTGTTTTTT. Amino acid sequence: CASSFPGQLNEKLFF. The chain couples TRBV28 to TRBJ1-4, with 7 bases fitting TRBD1. CDR3 length equals 15 residues. Looked up from germline, CDR1 is MDHEN and CDR2 is SYDVKM. V shed 3 bases and J 5 bases; nucleotides not matched to a gene: 6. The full variable domain, with the rest looked up from reference TRBV28 and TRBJ1-4, is DVKVTQSSRYLVKRTGEKVFLECVQDMDHENMFWYRQDPGLGLRLIYFSYDVKMKEKGDIPEGYSVSREKKERFSLILESASTNQTSMYLCASSFPGQLNEKLFFGSGTQLSVL.

This clonotype appeared once. The chain uses TRBV2 and TRBJ1-6; D gene uncertain. Germline CDR1 is SNHLY and CDR2 is FYNNEI. Trimming stripped 4 bases from V and 7 bases from J, with 8 bases between. The CDR3 covers 13 residues. This CDR3 is CASSVARNSPLHF. The DNA for the CDR3 is TGTGCCAGCAGTGTCGCCAGGAATTCACCCCTCCACTTT.

This clonotype occurred many times. The chain is built from TRBV20-1 and TRBJ2-3, with D possibly being TRBD1 or TRBD2 (5 bases each). Trimming took 1 base from V and 0 from J, leaving 14 bases between them. This CDR3 has 16 residues. Germline loops: CDR1 DFQATT, CDR2 SNEGSKA (reference sequence). CDR3 DNA sequence: TGCAGTGCTAGAGGGGGGTACGGGGACAGCACAGATACGCAGTATTTT. It specifies CSARGGYGDSTDTQYF.

In this sample, this clonotype turned up many times. The rearrangement joins TRBV7-9 to TRBJ2-3, with 7 bases lining up with TRBD1. V shed 4 bases, J shed 0 bases, and the junction held 13 bases outside the gene matches. Germline V lookup: CDR1 SEHNR, CDR2 FQNEAQ (reference sequence). This CDR3 comprises 18 residues. CDR3 sequence: CASSSTTGLGVSTDTQYF. CDR3 nucleotide sequence: TGTGCCAGCAGCTCGACGACAGGGCTGGGCGTTAGCACAGATACGCAGTATTTT.

This clonotype was observed many times. This chain uses TRBV6-1 with TRBJ2-5, with D perhaps TRBD2 (5 bases). The CDR3 has 13 amino acids. Germline CDR1 is MNHNS and CDR2 is SASEGT. V was cut by 4 bases and J by 3 bases, with 9 bases left in between. CDR3 protein: CASSGTEKETQYF. CDR3 DNA sequence: TGTGCCAGCAGTGGGACTGAGAAAGAGACCCAGTACTTC.

In the case of this clonotype: The junction differs from germline at one of its ends, possibly a read error. This sequence joins TRBV6-1 and TRBJ1-2, with TRBD1 as a possible D gene (6 bases). CDR1 and CDR2 (germline): MNHNS, SASEGT. This CDR3 contains 17 residues. The CDR3 region has the DNA TGCGCCAGCAGTGATCAGGGGCGCAGCCTAAAGAACTATGGCTACACCTTC. Translation: CASSDQGRSLKNYGYTF.

In this sample, this clonotype turned up many times. The chain couples TRBV28 to TRBJ2-3; 12 bases match TRBD2. The ends lost 2 bases at V and 4 bases at J; junction bases unmatched: 4. The CDR3 consists of 16 residues. Germline CDR1 MDHEN, CDR2 SYDVKM. The CDR3 sequence is CASSLPGLAGPDTQYF. The CDR3, as DNA: TGTGCCAGCAGTTTACCCGGACTAGCGGGGCCAGATACGCAGTATTTT.

The sample holds many counts of this clonotype. V usage is TRBV7-3 and J usage is TRBJ2-7; TRBD2 might be the D (7 bases). Per germline, CDR1 SGHTA and CDR2 FQGTGA. Trimming cost V 1 base and J 4 bases, with 11 bases left between them. The CDR3 loop spans 14 amino acids. Here the CDR3 reads CASSLNREGYEQYF. For the CDR3, the DNA is TGTGCCAGCAGCTTAAACAGGGAGGGGTACGAGCAGTACTTC. The entire variable domain, with the rest obtained from reference TRBV7-3 and TRBJ2-7, is as follows: GAGVSQTPSNKVTEKGKYVELRCDPISGHTALYWYRQSLGQGPEFLIYFQGTGAADDSGLPNDRFFAVRPEGSVSTLKIQRTERGDSAVYLCASSLNREGYEQYFGPGTRLTVT.

This clonotype was seen many times. This sequence joins TRBV10-3 and TRBJ2-7, with TRBD2 matching over 14 bases. The V segment lost 6 bases and the J segment 6 bases; nucleotides outside the gene matches: 4. CDR1 is ENHRY and CDR2 is SYGVKD in the germline V gene. The CDR3 runs 14 residues. The CDR3 sequence: CAIRGTSGSSEQYF. The DNA for the CDR3 is TGTGCCATCAGAGGGACTAGCGGGAGCTCCGAGCAGTACTTC.

This rearrangement joins TRBV15 to TRBJ2-3; D not resolved. This CDR3 spans 15 amino acids. V lost 3 bases and J 2 bases, leaving 12 bases between the germline ends. CDR1 and CDR2 (germline): LNHNV, YYDKDF (reference sequence). The CDR3 here is CATSSPHATTDTQYF. In DNA form, the CDR3 reads TGTGCCACCAGCAGCCCTCACGCGACCACAGATACGCAGTATTTT.

This clonotype was seen more than once but under ten times. The chain carries TRBV9 and TRBJ2-7; 14 bases are shared with TRBD2. The V segment lost 0 bases and the J segment 5 bases; nucleotides outside the gene matches: 7. CDR3 length equals 17 residues. The V gene's germline CDR1 is SGDLS and CDR2 YYNGEE. CDR3 nucleotide sequence: TGTGCCAGCAGCGTAGAGGGGACTAGCGGGAGTCGCGACGAGCAGTACTTC. Its protein is CASSVEGTSGSRDEQYF.